Presented here are 12 T cell receptor beta chains from one specimen sequenced in a study of T-cell memory formation after mild COVID-19. MiXCR, run by TCRdb on the 5' RACE reads, gives a single entry per CDR3 protein. The table shows some 320,000 distinct CDR3 sequences, with roughly 15% occurring only once. Specimen: PBMCs or a T cell subset sorted from them (not recorded which). These TCRs come from a man aged 18 to 30 who had mild COVID-19 (a few samples of this study predate the infection). Cell type and time point are not known.

This clonotype has more than one count but fewer than ten. The chain links TRBV20-1 to TRBJ1-6; 8 bases fit TRBD1. This CDR3 has 13 residues. With 3 bases clipped from V and 10 bases from J, the junction kept 5 bases outside the gene matches. Per the germline V gene, CDR1 is DFQATT and CDR2 is SNEGSKA (reference sequence). CDR3 coding DNA: TGCAGTGCTAGTGGGGACAGGTGGTCACCCCTCCACTTT. It encodes CSASGDRWSPLHF.

This chain links TRBV2 with TRBJ2-5; TRBD1 might be the D (6 bases). The CDR3 contains 12 residues. Germline V CDR1 and CDR2: SNHLY, FYNNEI. The ends were cut back, 11 bases at V and 4 bases at J, with 14 bases in the middle. The CDR3 nucleotides read TGTGCCGTAAGGACAGTCGCAGAGACCCAGTACTTC. Its translation is CAVRTVAETQYF.

This clonotype occurred once. This chain uses TRBV2 with TRBJ1-4; D is perhaps TRBD1 (6 bases). This CDR3 has 15 residues. The V end lost 6 bases, the J end lost 6 bases, and 17 bases lay between the germline ends. Germline lookup yields CDR1 SNHLY and CDR2 FYNNEI. CDR3 in DNA: TGTGCCAGCAGGACAGGACAGAGACCGTATGAAAAACTGTTTTTT. Protein product: CASRTGQRPYEKLFF.

This clonotype appeared a single time. This sequence joins TRBV29-1 and TRBJ2-5; D possibly corresponds to TRBD2 (5 bases). CDR1 is SQVTM, CDR2 ANQGSEA, per germline. The CDR3 has 14 amino acids. Between the trimmed V and J ends, which lost 1 base and 5 bases, there was a span of 14 bases. The CDR3 DNA is TGCAGCGTTGAAGGACGGGATGGGGAGGAGACCCAGTACTTC. Translation: CSVEGRDGEETQYF.

The chain links TRBV20-1 to TRBJ2-7; 7 bases match TRBD1. Trimming took 8 bases from V and 3 from J; bases not matched to a gene: 4. CDR1 and CDR2 (germline): DFQATT, SNEGSKA (reference sequence). The CDR3 is 11 residues long. The CDR3, as DNA: TGCAGTACGGGGACAGACTACGAGCAGTACTTC. Translation gives CSTGTDYEQYF.

This clonotype was counted ten times or more. The gene calls are TRBV6-2 or TRBV6-3 and TRBJ2-7; D unresolved. Looked up from germline, CDR1 is MNHEY and CDR2 is SVGEGT. V lost 5 bases and J 4 bases, leaving 3 bases between the germline ends. The CDR3 consists of 10 residues. The CDR3: CASSHYEQYV. CDR3 bases: TGTGCCAGCAGTCATTACGAGCAGTACGTC.

There are many counts of this clonotype. The chain recombines TRBV7-2 with TRBJ2-7, with 8 positions matching TRBD2. Germline V gene sequence: CDR1 SGHTA, CDR2 FQGNSA. J lost 4 bases, V lost 4 bases, and 6 bases had no gene match. This CDR3 region has 14 residues. The CDR3 reads CASSSPSSGYEQYF. Written as DNA, the CDR3 is TGTGCCAGCAGCTCCCCCTCTAGCGGGTACGAGCAGTACTTC.

This clonotype showed up just a few times. The chain joins TRBV27 to TRBJ2-7, with 7 bases fitting TRBD1. This CDR3 comprises 14 residues. From germline, CDR1 is MNHEY and CDR2 SMNVEV (reference sequence). V lost 8 bases and J lost 0; bases outside the gene matches: 7. The CDR3 region is CASGPWDSSYEQYF. For the CDR3, the DNA is TGTGCCAGCGGCCCCTGGGACAGCTCCTACGAGCAGTACTTC.

The chain is built from TRBV7-6 and TRBJ2-2; D is ambiguous. V shed 3 bases and J shed 7 bases, with 12 bases lying between them. CDR1 SGHVS and CDR2 FNYEAQ come from the germline V gene. The CDR3 runs 14 residues. CDR3 sequence (DNA): TGTGCCAGCAGCTTCCTTTGGACCGGCGGGGAGCTGTTTTTT. Translation gives CASSFLWTGGELFF.

This clonotype was seen many times. V gene TRBV20-1 combines with J gene TRBJ2-3; 9 bases line up with TRBD1. This CDR3 is 14 amino acids long. J lost 7 bases, V lost 6 bases, and 11 bases had no gene match. CDR1 and CDR2 from the germline V gene are DFQATT and SNEGSKA (reference sequence). CDR3 protein: CSAIPGQGTYTQYF. The CDR3 nucleotides read TGCAGTGCCATTCCGGGACAGGGTACTTATACGCAGTATTTT.

V usage is TRBV20-1 and J usage is TRBJ1-2; TRBD1 might be the D (5 bases). Trimming cost V 1 base and J 1 base, with 10 bases left between them. The CDR3 totals 14 residues. Germline assignment: CDR1 DFQATT and CDR2 SNEGSKA (reference sequence). CDR3 sequence reads: CSARGRDGNYGYTF. The CDR3 DNA reads TGCAGTGCTAGAGGCCGGGACGGTAACTATGGCTACACCTTC.

This clonotype has just a few counts. The gene calls are TRBV7-2 and TRBJ1-2, with D uncertain. The V end was cut by 1 base, the J end by 5 bases, with 14 bases between. Per germline, CDR1 SGHTA and CDR2 FQGNSA. The CDR3 has 15 amino acids. The CDR3, as DNA: TGTGCCAGCAGCTTAGGGCCGCCAGGACTTTATGGCTACACCTTC. Amino acid sequence: CASSLGPPGLYGYTF.